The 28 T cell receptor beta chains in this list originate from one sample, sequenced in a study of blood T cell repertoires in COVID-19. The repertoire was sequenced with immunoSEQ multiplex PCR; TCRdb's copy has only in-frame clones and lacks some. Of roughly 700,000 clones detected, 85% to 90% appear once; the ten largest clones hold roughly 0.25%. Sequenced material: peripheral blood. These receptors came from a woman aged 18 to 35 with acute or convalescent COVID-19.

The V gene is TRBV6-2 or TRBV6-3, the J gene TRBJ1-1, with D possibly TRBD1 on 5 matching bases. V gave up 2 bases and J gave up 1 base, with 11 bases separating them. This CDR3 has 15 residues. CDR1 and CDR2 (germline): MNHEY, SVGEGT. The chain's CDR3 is CASSYGGTSNTEAFF. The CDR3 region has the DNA TGTGCCAGCAGTTACGGAGGGACCTCGAACACTGAAGCTTTCTTT.

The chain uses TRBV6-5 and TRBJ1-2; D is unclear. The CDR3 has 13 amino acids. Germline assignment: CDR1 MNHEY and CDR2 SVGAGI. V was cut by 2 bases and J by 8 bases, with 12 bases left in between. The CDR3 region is CASSYKVAGGYTF. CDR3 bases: TGTGCCAGCAGTTACAAGGTGGCGGGCGGCTACACCTTC.

CDR3 in amino acids: CASQRGNTIYF. The CDR3 DNA reads TGTGCCAGCCAGCGGGGGAACACCATATATTTT. This rearrangement joins TRBV5-5 to TRBJ1-3; the D gene is possibly TRBD1 (5 bases). The CDR3 length is 11 residues. V gave up 7 bases and J gave up 7 bases, with 9 bases separating them. CDR1 and CDR2 from the germline V gene are SGHKS and YYEKEE (reference sequence).

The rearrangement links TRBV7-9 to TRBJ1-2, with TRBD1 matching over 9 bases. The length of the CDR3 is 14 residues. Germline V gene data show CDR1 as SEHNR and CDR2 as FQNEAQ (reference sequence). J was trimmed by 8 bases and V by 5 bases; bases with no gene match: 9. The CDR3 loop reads CASSPPDRGVGYTF. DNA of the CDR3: TGTGCCAGCAGCCCGCCGGACAGGGGCGTCGGCTACACCTTC.

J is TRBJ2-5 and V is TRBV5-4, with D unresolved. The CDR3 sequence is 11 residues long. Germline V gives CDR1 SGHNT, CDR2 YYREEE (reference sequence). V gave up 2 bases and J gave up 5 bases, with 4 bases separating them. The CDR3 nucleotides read TGTGCCAGCAGCTTTGCGGAGACCCAGTACTTC. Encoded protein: CASSFAETQYF.

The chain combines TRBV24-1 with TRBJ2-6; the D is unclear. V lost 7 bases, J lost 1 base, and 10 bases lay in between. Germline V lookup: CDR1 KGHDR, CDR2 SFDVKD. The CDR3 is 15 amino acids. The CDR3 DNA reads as TGTGCCACCAGGCCGAACCAGTCTGGGGCCAACGTCCTGACTTTC. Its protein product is CATRPNQSGANVLTF.

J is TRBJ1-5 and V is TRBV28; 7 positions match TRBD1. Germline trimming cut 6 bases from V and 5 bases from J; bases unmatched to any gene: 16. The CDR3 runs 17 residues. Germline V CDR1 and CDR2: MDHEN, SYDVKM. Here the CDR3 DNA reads TGTGCCAGCAGCCCCTGGGCCCTCGACAGGGAGGATCAGCCCCAGCATTTT. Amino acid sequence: CASSPWALDREDQPQHF.

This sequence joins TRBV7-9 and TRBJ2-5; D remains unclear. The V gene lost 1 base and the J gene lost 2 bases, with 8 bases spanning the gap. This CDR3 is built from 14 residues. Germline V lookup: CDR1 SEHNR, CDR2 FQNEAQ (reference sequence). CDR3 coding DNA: TGTGCCAGCAGCTTAGTTTCCCTGCAAGAGACCCAGTACTTC. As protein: CASSLVSLQETQYF. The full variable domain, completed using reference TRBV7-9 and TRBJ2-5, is DTGVSQNPRHKITKRGQNVTFRCDPISEHNRLYWYRQTLGQGPEFLTYFQNEAQLEKSRLLSDRFSAERPKGSFSTLEIQRTEQGDSAMYLCASSLVSLQETQYFGPGTRLLVL.

As DNA, the CDR3 is TGTGCCAGCAGCCTCCGGGGACACCCGGCCGGCGAGCAGTACTTC. Translated, it gives CASSLRGHPAGEQYF. V usage is TRBV5-4 and J usage is TRBJ2-7; TRBD1 is a possible D gene (6 bases). Trimming removed 4 bases at V and 6 bases at J, with 20 bases between. There are 15 residues in the CDR3. Per the germline V gene, CDR1 is SGHNT and CDR2 is YYREEE (reference sequence).

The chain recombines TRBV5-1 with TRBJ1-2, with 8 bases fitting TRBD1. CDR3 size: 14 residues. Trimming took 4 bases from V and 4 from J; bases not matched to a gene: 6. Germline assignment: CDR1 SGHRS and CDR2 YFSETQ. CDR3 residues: CASSLTGDGYGYTF. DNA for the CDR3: TGCGCCAGCAGCCTGACAGGGGACGGCTATGGCTACACCTTC.

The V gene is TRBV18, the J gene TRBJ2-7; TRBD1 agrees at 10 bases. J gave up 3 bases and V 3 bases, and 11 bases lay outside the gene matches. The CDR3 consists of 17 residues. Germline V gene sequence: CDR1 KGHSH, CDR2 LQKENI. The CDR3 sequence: CASSPASGGQGSYEQYF. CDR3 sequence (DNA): TGTGCCAGCTCACCTGCTTCAGGGGGACAGGGGAGCTACGAGCAGTACTTC.

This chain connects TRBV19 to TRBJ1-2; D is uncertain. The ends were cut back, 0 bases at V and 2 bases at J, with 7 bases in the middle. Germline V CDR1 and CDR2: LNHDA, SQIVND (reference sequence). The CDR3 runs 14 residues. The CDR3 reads CASSIDPGNYGYTF. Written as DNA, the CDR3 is TGTGCCAGTAGTATAGATCCGGGAAACTATGGCTACACCTTC.

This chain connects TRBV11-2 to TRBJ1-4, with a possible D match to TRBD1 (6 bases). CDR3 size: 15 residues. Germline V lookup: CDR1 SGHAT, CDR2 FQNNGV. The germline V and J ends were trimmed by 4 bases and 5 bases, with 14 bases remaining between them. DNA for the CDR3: TGTGCCAGCAGCTCCACAGGGCGGAGAAATGAAAAACTGTTTTTT. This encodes CASSSTGRRNEKLFF.

CDR3 nucleotide sequence: TGTGCCAGCAGCCCGCGGGGGCGCGGGGCCAACGTCCTGACTTTC. Translation: CASSPRGRGANVLTF. The chain is built from TRBV6-2 or TRBV6-3 and TRBJ2-6; D is possibly TRBD2 (7 bases). The CDR3 contains 15 residues. V lost 6 bases, J lost 4 bases, and 13 bases lay in between. The germline V gene encodes CDR1 MNHEY and CDR2 SVGEGT.

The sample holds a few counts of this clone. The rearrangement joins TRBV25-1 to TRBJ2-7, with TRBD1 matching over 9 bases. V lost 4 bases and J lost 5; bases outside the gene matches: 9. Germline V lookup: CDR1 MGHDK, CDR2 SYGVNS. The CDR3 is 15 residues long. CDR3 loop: CASSGWTGAKNEQYF. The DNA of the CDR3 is TGTGCCAGCAGTGGCTGGACAGGGGCTAAAAACGAGCAGTACTTC.

The CDR3 region has the DNA TGTGCCAGCAGCGTAGCTACGGAGCGGGGGTCGTATAATGAGCAGTTCTTC. Its translation is CASSVATERGSYNEQFF. This chain uses TRBV9 with TRBJ2-1, with TRBD2 matching 8 bases. V lost 0 bases, J lost 7 bases, and 12 bases stayed unmatched. CDR3 length: 17 amino acids. CDR1 and CDR2 from the germline V gene are SGDLS and YYNGEE.

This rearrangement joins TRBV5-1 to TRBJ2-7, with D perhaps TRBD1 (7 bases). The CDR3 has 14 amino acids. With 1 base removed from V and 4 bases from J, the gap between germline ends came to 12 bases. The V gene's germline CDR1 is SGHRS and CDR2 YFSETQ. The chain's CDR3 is CASSLTAGGYEQYF. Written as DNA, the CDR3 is TGCGCCAGCAGCTTGACGGCAGGGGGGTACGAGCAGTACTTC.

For the CDR3, the DNA is TGTGCCAGCAGCCCCTGGGACGGGGGGGGCTACGAGCAGTACTTC. Residues: CASSPWDGGGYEQYF. The chain employs TRBV3-1 (or the pseudogene TRBV3-2) and TRBJ2-7; 8 nucleotides agree with TRBD2. This CDR3 spans 15 amino acids. Trimming took 4 bases from V and 3 from J; bases not matched to a gene: 8. Germline values: CDR1 LGHDT, CDR2 YNNKEL (reference sequence).

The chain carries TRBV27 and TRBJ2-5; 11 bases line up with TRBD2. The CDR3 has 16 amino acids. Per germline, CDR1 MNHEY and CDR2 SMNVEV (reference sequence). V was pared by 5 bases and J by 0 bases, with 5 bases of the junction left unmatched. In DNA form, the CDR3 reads TGTGCCAGCAGTCTACTAGCGGGGGACCACCAAGAGACCCAGTACTTC. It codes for CASSLLAGDHQETQYF.

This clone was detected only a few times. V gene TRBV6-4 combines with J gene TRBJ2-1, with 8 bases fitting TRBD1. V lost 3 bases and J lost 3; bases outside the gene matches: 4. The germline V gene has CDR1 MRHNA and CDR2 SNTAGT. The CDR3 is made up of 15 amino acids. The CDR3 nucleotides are TGTGCCAGCAGTGAAACGGGACAGGACTACAATGAGCAGTTCTTC. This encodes CASSETGQDYNEQFF.

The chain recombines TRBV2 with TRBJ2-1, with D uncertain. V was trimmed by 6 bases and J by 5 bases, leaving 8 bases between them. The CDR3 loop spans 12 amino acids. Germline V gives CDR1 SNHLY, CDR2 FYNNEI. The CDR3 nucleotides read TGTGCCAGCAGGACGGAGAACAATGAGCAGTTCTTC. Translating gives CASRTENNEQFF.

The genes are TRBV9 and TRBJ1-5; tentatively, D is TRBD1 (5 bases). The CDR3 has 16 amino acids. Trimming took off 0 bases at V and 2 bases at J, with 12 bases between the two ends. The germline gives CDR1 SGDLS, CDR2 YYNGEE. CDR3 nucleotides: TGTGCCAGCAGCGTAGGTTCGGGGGTTGGCAATCAGCCCCAGCATTTT. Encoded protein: CASSVGSGVGNQPQHF.

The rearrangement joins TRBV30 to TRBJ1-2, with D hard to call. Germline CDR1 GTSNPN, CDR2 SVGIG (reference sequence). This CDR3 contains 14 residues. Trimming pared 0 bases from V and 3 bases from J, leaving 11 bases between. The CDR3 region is CAWSVRRVDYGYTF. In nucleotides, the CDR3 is TGTGCCTGGAGTGTACGCCGGGTCGACTATGGCTACACCTTC. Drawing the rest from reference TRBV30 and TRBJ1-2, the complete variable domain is SQTIHQWPATLVQPVGSPLSLECTVEGTSNPNLYWYRQAAGRGLQLLFYSVGIGQISSEVPQNLSASRPQDRQFILSSKKLLLSDSGFYLCAWSVRRVDYGYTFGSGTRLTVV.

As DNA, the CDR3 is TGTGCCAGCAGAGCCAAGAGCTCCTATAATTCACCCCTCCACTTT. Its protein is CASRAKSSYNSPLHF. The chain has TRBV6-5 and TRBJ1-6; no clear D gene. CDR3 size: 15 residues. Trimming shortened V by 6 bases and J by 0 bases, and 9 bases separated the two germline ends. Per germline, CDR1 MNHEY and CDR2 SVGAGI.

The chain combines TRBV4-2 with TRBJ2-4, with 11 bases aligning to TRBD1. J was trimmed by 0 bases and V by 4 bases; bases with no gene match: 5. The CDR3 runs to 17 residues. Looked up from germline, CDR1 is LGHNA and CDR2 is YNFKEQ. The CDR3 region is CASSLGQGALAKNIQYF. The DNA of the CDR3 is TGTGCCAGCAGCCTTGGACAGGGGGCCCTAGCCAAAAACATTCAGTACTTC.

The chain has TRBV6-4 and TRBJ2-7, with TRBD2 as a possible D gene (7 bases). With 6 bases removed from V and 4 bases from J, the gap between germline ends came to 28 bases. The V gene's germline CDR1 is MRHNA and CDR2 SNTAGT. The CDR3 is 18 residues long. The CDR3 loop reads CASSPGGQEGIISYEQYF. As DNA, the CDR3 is TGTGCCAGCAGCCCCGGGGGGCAAGAAGGGATCATCTCGTACGAGCAGTACTTC.

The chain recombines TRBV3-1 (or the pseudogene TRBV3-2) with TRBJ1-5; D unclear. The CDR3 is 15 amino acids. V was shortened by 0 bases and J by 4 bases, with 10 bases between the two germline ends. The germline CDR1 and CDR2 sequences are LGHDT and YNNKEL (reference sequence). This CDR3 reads CASSQDTGRNQPQHF. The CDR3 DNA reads TGTGCCAGCAGCCAAGATACGGGGAGGAATCAGCCCCAGCATTTT.

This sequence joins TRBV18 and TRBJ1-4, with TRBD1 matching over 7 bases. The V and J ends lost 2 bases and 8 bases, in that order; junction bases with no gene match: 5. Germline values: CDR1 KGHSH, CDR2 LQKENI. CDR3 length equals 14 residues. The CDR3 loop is CASSPGTVGEKLFF. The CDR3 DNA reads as TGTGCCAGCTCACCAGGGACAGTGGGGGAAAAACTGTTTTTT.